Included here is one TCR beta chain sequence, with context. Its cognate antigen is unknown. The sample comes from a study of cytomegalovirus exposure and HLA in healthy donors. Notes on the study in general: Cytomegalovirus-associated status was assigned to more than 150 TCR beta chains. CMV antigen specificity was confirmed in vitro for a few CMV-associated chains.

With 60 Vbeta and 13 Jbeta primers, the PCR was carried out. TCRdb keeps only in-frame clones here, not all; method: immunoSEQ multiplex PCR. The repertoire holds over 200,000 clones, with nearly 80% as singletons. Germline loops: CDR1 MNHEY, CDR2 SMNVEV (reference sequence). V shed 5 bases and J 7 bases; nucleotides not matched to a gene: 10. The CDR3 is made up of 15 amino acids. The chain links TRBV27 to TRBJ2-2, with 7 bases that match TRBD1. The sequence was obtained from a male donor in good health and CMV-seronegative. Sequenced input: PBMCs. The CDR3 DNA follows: TGTGCCAGCAGTCAGGACAGGATCCACAGCGGGGAGCTGTTTTTT. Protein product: CASSQDRIHSGELFF.